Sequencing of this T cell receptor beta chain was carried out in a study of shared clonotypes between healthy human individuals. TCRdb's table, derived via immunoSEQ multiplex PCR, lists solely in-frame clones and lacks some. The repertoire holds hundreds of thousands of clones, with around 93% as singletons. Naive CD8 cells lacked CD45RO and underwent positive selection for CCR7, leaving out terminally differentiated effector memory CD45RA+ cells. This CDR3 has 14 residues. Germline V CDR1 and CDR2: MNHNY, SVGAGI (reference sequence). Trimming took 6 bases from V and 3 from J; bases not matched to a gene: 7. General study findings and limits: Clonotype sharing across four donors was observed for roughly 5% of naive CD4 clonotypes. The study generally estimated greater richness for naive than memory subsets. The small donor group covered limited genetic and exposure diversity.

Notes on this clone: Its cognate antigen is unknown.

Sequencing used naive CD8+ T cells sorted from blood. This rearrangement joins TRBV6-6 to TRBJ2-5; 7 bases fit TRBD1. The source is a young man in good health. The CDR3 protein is CASSYRDREETQYF. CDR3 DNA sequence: TGTGCCAGCAGCTACCGCGACAGGGAAGAGACCCAGTACTTC.